Below are 9 T cell receptor beta chains sequenced from a single sample in a study of shared clonotypes between healthy human individuals (TCRdb year 2020). CD8 naive samples were CD45RO-negative cells positively selected for CCR7, giving a CD45RA+CCR7+ population that excluded TemRA cells. Library generation was performed with the immunoSEQ multiplex PCR assay. Sourced from immuneACCESS, this table was stored by TCRdb with only in-frame sequences that have V and J called. A share of the clones is absent; for the studies checked, an unresolved V gene accounts for under half, and the remainder has no known explanation. The sample table contains about 2.1 million clones; only one count was recorded for roughly 91% of them. The ten most abundant clones make up more than 1.5% of the sample. Sequencing was performed on naive CD8+ T cells from PBMCs. The cell subset or site label of this sample denotes: CD45RA+CCR7+. The receptors come from a man between 18 and 29 years old in good health. Some clones in this sample may be carry-over from other donors' samples.

V usage is TRBV7-9 and J usage is TRBJ2-5; D is perhaps TRBD1 (6 bases). This CDR3 contains 14 residues. In germline, CDR1 is SEHNR, CDR2 FQNEAQ (reference sequence). V lost 0 bases, J lost 3 bases, and 8 bases lay in between. Here the CDR3 reads CASSLAPGEETQYF. CDR3 coding DNA: TGTGCCAGCAGCTTAGCTCCAGGGGAAGAGACCCAGTACTTC. Combining the CDR3 with reference TRBV7-9 and TRBJ2-5 gives the whole variable domain DTGVSQNPRHKITKRGQNVTFRCDPISEHNRLYWYRQTLGQGPEFLTYFQNEAQLEKSRLLSDRFSAERPKGSFSTLEIQRTEQGDSAMYLCASSLAPGEETQYFGPGTRLLVL.

The chain carries TRBV28 and TRBJ2-2; 11 nucleotides align to TRBD2. The germline V gene encodes CDR1 MDHEN and CDR2 SYDVKM. Losses at the gene ends were 2 bases for V and 4 bases for J; bases not matched to a gene: 12. There are 19 residues in the CDR3. Here the CDR3 reads CASSLLAPGTSGRTGELFF. The CDR3 DNA is TGTGCCAGCAGTTTACTTGCCCCCGGGACTAGCGGCCGCACCGGGGAGCTGTTTTTT.

The V call is TRBV28, the J call TRBJ2-7, with a weak D call TRBD1 (5 bases). V lost 3 bases, J lost 6 bases, and 18 bases lay in between. Per germline, CDR1 MDHEN and CDR2 SYDVKM. CDR3 length: 15 residues. CDR3 residues: CASSFFRDPLGEQYF. The CDR3 bases are TGTGCCAGCAGTTTTTTCAGGGATCCCTTGGGCGAGCAGTACTTC.

This clone appeared a single time. V gene TRBV10-3 combines with J gene TRBJ2-7; tentatively, D is TRBD2 (7 bases). CDR1 ENHRY and CDR2 SYGVKD come from the germline V gene. Trimming removed 2 bases from V and 4 bases from J, with 12 bases in between. CDR3 length: 14 residues. CDR3 residues: CAISEEGGRYEQYF. The CDR3 DNA is TGTGCCATCAGTGAGGAGGGGGGGCGGTACGAGCAGTACTTC.

In DNA form, the CDR3 reads TGTGCCAGCAGCTTAGTGCTTGGTATGAGTGTCCACACCTTC. Protein product: CASSLVLGMSVHTF. The chain combines TRBV7-2 with TRBJ1-2; D gene uncertain. Trimming shortened V by 1 base and J by 12 bases, and 18 bases separated the two germline ends. CDR3 size: 14 residues. The V gene's germline CDR1 is SGHTA and CDR2 FQGNSA.

This clone was recorded a few times. CDR3 sequence: CATSTRGYEGAFF. The CDR3 DNA reads as TGTGCCACCAGCACCAGAGGGTATGAGGGCGCTTTCTTT. The chain has TRBV15 and TRBJ1-1; D not resolved. The germline V and J ends were trimmed by 4 bases and 11 bases, with 17 bases remaining between them. The germline CDR1 and CDR2 sequences are LNHNV and YYDKDF (reference sequence). The CDR3 loop spans 13 amino acids. The variable domain in full, with the rest retrieved from reference TRBV15 and TRBJ1-1, is DAMVIQNPRYQVTQFGKPVTLSCSQTLNHNVMYWYQQKSSQAPKLLFHYYDKDFNNEADTPDNFQSRRPNTSFCFLDIRSPGLGDTAMYLCATSTRGYEGAFFGQGTRLTVV.

The rearrangement links TRBV30 to TRBJ2-7, with D possibly called TRBD1 or TRBD2 (7 bases each). This CDR3 spans 15 amino acids. Trimming removed 5 bases from V and 0 bases from J, with 17 bases in between. From germline, CDR1 is GTSNPN and CDR2 SVGIG (reference sequence). The CDR3 DNA reads as TGTGCCTGGGCGGATTTCAGGGGGGGCTCCTACGAGCAGTACTTC. Translating it yields CAWADFRGGSYEQYF.

The chain carries TRBV7-9 and TRBJ2-7; D not resolved. Germline CDR1 reads SEHNR; CDR2 reads FQNEAQ (reference sequence). This CDR3 region has 12 residues. V was trimmed by 5 bases and J by 7 bases, leaving 12 bases between them. CDR3 residues: CASSRAHGEQYF. CDR3 bases: TGTGCCAGCAGCCGCGCACACGGAGAGCAGTACTTC.

This chain connects TRBV27 to TRBJ2-7; 8 bases align to TRBD1. Trimming at V came to 5 bases and at J to 5 bases, leaving 8 bases not matched to a gene. The CDR3 totals 14 residues. Germline assignment: CDR1 MNHEY and CDR2 SMNVEV (reference sequence). CDR3 sequence reads: CASSPRTGYNEQYF. The CDR3 DNA follows: TGTGCCAGCAGTCCCCGGACAGGGTACAACGAGCAGTACTTC.